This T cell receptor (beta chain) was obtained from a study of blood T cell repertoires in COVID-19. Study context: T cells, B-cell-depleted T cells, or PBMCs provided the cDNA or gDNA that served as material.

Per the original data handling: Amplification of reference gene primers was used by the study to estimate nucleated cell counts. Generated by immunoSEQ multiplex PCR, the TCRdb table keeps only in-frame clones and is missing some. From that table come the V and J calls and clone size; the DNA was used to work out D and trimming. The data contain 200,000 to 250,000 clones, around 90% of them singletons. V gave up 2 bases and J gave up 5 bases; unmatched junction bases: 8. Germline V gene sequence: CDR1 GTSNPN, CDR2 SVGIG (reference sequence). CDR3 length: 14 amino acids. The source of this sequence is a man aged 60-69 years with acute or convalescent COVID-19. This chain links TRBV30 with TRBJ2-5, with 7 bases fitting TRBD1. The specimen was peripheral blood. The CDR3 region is CAWSHTGQWETQYF. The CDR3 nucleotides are TGTGCCTGGAGTCACACGGGACAGTGGGAGACCCAGTACTTC.